This paragraph reports one T cell receptor (beta chain). This clone appeared a few times. The specificity of this receptor is unknown. Within one base of it there is no much larger clone, and no base qualities were kept. At one collaborating source in Seattle, patients were enrolled during active infection and were followed longitudinally through the course of disease. Whole blood was collected in K2EDTA tubes by collaborating institutions according to the institutions' own protocols. Collaborator samples were shipped for TCRbeta analysis as frozen whole blood, isolated PBMCs, or DNA extracted from either sample type. The immunoSEQ Assay, a bias-controlled multiplex PCR, was used to amplify TCRbeta CDR3 regions from genomic DNA. In the paper's pipeline: The number of nucleated cells in each sample was estimated from the amplification of reference gene primers within the assay. To quantify the absolute abundance of each unique TCRbeta CDR3 rearrangement, sequence reads were collapsed and filtered. For each sample, productive Simpson clonality was calculated by taking the square root of Simpson's diversity index across productive rearrangements. In TCRdb, the immuneACCESS table is reduced to in-frame sequences with V and J assigned. These tables do not hold every clone; where another copy was compared, an unresolved V gene accounts for under half, and the others remain unexplained. Clonal size and the V and J genes are those of that table, whereas D and trimming came from the DNA. The sample table lists roughly 210,000 clones, approximately 80% of them with a count of one. About 10% of the sample comes from the top ten.

The sample belongs to a study of blood T cell repertoires in COVID-19 (dated by TCRdb to about 2020). In terms of the full investigation: The collaborator samples originated in the United States, Italy and Spain and spanned the acute and convalescent phases of COVID-19. A freely available public database, intended as a resource for researchers studying the immune response to SARS-CoV-2, is where the repertoires were released. The sample metadata nearly always contained a de-identified subject ID, COVID-19 status, age in years and sex. Where HLA class I and class II types were available, the types were taken from metadata supplied by the sample provider, not from assay-based typing. The prospective study material was composed of cDNA or gDNA derived from T cells, B-cell-depleted T cells, or PBMCs. The samples were drawn from the first 160 participants of the ongoing ImmuneRACE study and from 1,254 subjects provided by 6 global collaborators. The dataset comprised deeply sampled blood TCRbeta repertoires from subjects exposed to, actively infected with, or recovered from COVID-19. The full study reports these points: The amount of clinical and demographic metadata varied by source and participant and was provided uncurated.

As encoded in the germline V gene, CDR1 is MNHEY while CDR2 is SVGAGI. V is shortened by 5 bases, J by 3 bases, and the region joining them spans 16 bases. The CDR3 starts with the cysteine, ends with the phenylalanine, and has 15 residues. The DNA shown is the 45-base CDR3, in frame from base 1. This sequence was found in a woman aged 80 or older with COVID-19, enrolled during active disease. This receptor chain uses TRBV6-5 and TRBJ1-1; TRBD1 could be the D gene, as 6 bases match. Sequenced material: peripheral blood. CDR3 protein: CASSRSYREYTEAFF. The nucleotides are TGTGCCAGCAGTAGGTCTTACAGGGAGTACACTGAAGCTTTCTTT.